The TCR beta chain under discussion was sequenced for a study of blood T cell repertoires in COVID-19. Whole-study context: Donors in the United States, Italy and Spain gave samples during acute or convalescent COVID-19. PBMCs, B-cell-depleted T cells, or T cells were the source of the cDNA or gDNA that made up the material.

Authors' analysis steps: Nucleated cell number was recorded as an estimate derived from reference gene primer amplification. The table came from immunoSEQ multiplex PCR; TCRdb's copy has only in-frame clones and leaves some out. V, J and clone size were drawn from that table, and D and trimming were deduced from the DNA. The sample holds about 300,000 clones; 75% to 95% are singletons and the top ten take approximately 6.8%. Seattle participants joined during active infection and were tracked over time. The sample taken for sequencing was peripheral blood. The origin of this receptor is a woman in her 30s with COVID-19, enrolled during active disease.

CDR3 region: CASWRGAREAFF. In DNA, the CDR3 is TGTGCCAGCTGGCGGGGGGCGCGTGAAGCTTTCTTT. The chain couples TRBV6-5 to TRBJ1-1, with D perhaps TRBD1 (6 bases). Trimming cost V 8 bases and J 7 bases, with 14 bases left between them. From germline, CDR1 is MNHEY and CDR2 SVGAGI. This CDR3 has 12 amino acids.